This T cell receptor beta chain was sequenced for a study of cytomegalovirus exposure and HLA in healthy donors. Study-wide points: TCR beta chains numbering some 160 were designated cytomegalovirus-associated. Most observed TCR sequences were rare, whereas some public TCRs were detected in many donors.

A multiplex PCR was run with 60 Vbeta primers and 13 Jbeta primers. Profiling relied on immunoSEQ multiplex PCR, and the TCRdb table lists in-frame clones only, not all of them. The table includes over 200,000 clones, around 80% detected once. This CDR3 has 15 residues. From germline, CDR1 is LNHDA and CDR2 SQIVND (reference sequence). Concerning this clone: The antigen is undetermined.

Sequencing was carried out using PBMCs. The chain combines TRBV19 with TRBJ2-5; tentative D call: TRBD2 (7 bases). With the DNA end fitting TRBJ2-7 better, the J assignment may be wrong. The TCR originated in a man aged 35-49 years in good health and CMV-seropositive. CDR3 sequence: CASAWGGSSTYEQYF. As DNA, the CDR3 is TGTGCCAGTGCATGGGGGGGCTCGAGCACCTACGAGCAGTACTTC.